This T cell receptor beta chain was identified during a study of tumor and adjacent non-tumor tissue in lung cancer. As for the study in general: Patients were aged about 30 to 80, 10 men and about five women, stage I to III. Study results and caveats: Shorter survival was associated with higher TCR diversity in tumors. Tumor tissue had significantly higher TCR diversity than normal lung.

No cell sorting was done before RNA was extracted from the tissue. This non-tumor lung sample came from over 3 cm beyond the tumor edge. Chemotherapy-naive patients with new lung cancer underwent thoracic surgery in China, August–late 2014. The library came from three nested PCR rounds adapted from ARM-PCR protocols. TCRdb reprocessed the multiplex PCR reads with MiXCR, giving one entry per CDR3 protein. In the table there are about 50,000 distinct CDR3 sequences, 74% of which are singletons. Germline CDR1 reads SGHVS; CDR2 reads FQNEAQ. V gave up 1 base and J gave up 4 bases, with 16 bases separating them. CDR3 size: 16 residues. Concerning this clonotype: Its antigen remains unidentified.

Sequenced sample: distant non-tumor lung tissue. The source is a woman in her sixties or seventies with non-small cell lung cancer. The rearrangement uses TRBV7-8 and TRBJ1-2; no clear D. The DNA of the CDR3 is TGTGCCAGCAGCTTAGGTTTAGGGTCCCTTGGCTATGGCTACACCTTC. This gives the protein CASSLGLGSLGYGYTF.